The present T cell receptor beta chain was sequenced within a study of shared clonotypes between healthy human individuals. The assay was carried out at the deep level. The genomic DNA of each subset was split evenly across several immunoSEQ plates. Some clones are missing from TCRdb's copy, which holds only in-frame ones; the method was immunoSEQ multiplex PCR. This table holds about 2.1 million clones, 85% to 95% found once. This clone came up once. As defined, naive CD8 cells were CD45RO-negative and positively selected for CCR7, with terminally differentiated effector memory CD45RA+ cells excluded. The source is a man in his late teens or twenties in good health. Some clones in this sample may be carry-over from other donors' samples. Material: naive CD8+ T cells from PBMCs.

CDR3 sequence reads: CASSLTGAIEGYTF. The CDR3 coding sequence is TGCGCCAGCAGCCTGACAGGGGCCATTGAGGGCTACACCTTC. This chain joins TRBV5-1 and TRBJ1-2; TRBD1 agrees at 8 bases. Trimming removed 4 bases from V and 8 bases from J; junction bases left unmatched: 10. The length of the CDR3 is 14 residues. Germline CDR1 and CDR2: SGHRS and YFSETQ. The entire variable domain, with the rest obtained from reference TRBV5-1 and TRBJ1-2, is as follows: KAGVTQTPRYLIKTRGQQVTLSCSPISGHRSVSWYQQTPGQGLQFLFEYFSETQRNKGNFPGRFSGRQFSNSRSEMNVSTLELGDSALYLCASSLTGAIEGYTFGSGTRLTVV.